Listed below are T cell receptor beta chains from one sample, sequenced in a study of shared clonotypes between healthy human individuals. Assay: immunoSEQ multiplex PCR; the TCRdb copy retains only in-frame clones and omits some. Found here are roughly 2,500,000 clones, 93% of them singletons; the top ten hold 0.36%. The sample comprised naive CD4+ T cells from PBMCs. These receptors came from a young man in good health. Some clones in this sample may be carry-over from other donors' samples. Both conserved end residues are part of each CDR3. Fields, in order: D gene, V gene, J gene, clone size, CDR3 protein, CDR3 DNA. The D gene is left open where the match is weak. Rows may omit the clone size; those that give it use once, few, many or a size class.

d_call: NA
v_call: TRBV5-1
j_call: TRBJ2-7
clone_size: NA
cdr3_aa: CASGGGPLSYEQYF
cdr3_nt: TGCGCCAGCGGAGGGGGGCCGCTCTCCTACGAGCAGTACTTC

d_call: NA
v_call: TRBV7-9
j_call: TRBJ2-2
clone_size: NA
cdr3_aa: CASRWEGAGELFF
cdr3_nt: TGTGCCAGCAGGTGGGAAGGGGCCGGGGAGCTGTTTTTT

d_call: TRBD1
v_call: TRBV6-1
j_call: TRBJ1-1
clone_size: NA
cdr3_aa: CASSENRGNTEAFF
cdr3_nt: TGTGCCAGCAGTGAAAACAGGGGGAACACTGAAGCTTTCTTT

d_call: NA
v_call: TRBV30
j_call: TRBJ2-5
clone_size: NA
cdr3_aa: CAWSVQGQETQYF
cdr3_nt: TGTGCCTGGAGTGTACAGGGTCAAGAGACCCAGTACTTC

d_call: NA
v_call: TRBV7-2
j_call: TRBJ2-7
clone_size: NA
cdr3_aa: CASSPLRAYEQYF
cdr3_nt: TGTGCCAGCAGCCCCCTAAGGGCCTACGAGCAGTACTTC

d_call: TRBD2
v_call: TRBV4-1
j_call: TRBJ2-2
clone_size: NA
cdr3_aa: CASSQGLANTGELFF
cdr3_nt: TGCGCCAGCAGCCAGGGACTAGCGAACACCGGGGAGCTGTTTTTT

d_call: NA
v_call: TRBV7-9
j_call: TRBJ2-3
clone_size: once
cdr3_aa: CASSLALTDTQYF
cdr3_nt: TGTGCCAGCAGCTTAGCTCTCACAGATACGCAGTATTTT

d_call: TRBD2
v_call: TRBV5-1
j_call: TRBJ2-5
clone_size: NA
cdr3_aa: CASSFQGLAGDWGQETQYF
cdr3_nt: TGCGCCAGCAGCTTTCAAGGGCTAGCGGGAGATTGGGGCCAAGAGACCCAGTACTTC

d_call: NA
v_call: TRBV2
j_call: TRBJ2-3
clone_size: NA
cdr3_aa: CASARATWGDTQYF
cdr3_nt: TGTGCCAGCGCTCGGGCCACATGGGGAGATACGCAGTATTTT

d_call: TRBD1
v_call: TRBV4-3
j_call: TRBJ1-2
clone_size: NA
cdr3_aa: CASSDGTDTYGYTF
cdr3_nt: TGCGCCAGCAGCGACGGGACAGATACCTATGGCTACACCTTC

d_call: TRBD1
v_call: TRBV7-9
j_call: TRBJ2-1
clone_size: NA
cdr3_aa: CASIGTGTYNEQFF
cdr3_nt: TGTGCCAGCATTGGGACAGGGACCTACAATGAGCAGTTCTTC

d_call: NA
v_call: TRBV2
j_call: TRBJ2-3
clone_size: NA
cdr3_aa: CASGTATGDTQYF
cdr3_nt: TGTGCCAGTGGGACGGCGACCGGGGATACGCAGTATTTT

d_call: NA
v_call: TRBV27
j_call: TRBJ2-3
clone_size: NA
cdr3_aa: CASSHHSRDTQYF
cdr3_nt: TGTGCCAGCAGTCACCATAGCCGAGATACGCAGTATTTT

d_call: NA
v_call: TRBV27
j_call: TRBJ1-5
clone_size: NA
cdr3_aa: CASSLSGDSNQPQHF
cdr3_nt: TGTGCCAGCAGTTTATCTGGTGATAGCAATCAGCCCCAGCATTTT

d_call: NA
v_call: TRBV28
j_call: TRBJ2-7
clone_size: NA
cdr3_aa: CASSRLGAHYEQYF
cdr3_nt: TGTGCCAGCAGTAGACTCGGGGCACATTACGAGCAGTACTTC

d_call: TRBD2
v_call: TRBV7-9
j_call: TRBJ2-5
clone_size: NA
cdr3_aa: CASSPRGGRATETQYF
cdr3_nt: TGTGCCAGCAGCCCCCGCGGCGGGAGGGCCACGGAGACCCAGTACTTC

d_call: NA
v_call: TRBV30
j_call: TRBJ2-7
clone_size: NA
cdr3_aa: CAWNRDLDYEQYF
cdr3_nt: TGTGCCTGGAACCGGGACTTAGACTACGAGCAGTACTTC

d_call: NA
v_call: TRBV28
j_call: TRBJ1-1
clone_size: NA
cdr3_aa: CASSRDGNTEAFF
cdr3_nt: TGTGCCAGCAGCAGGGACGGGAACACTGAAGCTTTCTTT

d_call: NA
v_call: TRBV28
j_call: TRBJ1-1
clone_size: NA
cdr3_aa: CASSGTGLISEAFF
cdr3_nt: TGTGCCAGCAGTGGCACGGGCCTTATCTCTGAAGCTTTCTTT

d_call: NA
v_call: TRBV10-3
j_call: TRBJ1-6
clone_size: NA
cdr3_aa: CAIRKDGNSPLHF
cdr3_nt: TGTGCCATCAGGAAGGACGGAAATTCACCCCTCCACTTT

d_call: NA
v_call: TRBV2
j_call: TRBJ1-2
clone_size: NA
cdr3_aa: CALAQSSYGYTF
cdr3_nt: TGTGCCCTCGCGCAGTCATCCTATGGCTACACCTTC

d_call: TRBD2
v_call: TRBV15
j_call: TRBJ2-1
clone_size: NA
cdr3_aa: CATSRGAGANEQFF
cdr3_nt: TGTGCCACCAGCAGAGGAGCGGGAGCCAATGAGCAGTTCTTC

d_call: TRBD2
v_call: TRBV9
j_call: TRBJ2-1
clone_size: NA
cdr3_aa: CASTPRAGGNEQFF
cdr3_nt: TGTGCCAGCACGCCGCGGGCGGGAGGCAATGAGCAGTTCTTC

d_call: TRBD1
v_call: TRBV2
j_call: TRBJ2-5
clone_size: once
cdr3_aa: CASTPGQGGQETQYF
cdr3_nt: TGTGCCAGCACTCCGGGACAGGGAGGTCAAGAGACCCAGTACTTC

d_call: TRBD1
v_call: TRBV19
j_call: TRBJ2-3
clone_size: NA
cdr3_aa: CASSPRTGGTDTQYF
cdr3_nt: TGTGCCAGTAGTCCAAGGACAGGGGGCACAGATACGCAGTATTTT

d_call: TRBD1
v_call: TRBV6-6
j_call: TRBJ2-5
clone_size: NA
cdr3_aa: CASSRNAGTGQETQYF
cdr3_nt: TGTGCCAGCAGCCGCAATGCAGGGACAGGGCAAGAGACCCAGTACTTC

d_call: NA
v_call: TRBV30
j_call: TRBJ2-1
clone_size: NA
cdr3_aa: CAWSRRRGNEQFF
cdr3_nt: TGTGCCTGGAGTCGTCGGCGGGGCAATGAGCAGTTCTTC

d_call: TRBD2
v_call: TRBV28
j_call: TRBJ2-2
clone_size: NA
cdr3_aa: CASSPAGAGTGELFF
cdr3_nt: TGTGCCAGCAGTCCCGCGGGAGCTGGCACCGGGGAGCTGTTTTTT

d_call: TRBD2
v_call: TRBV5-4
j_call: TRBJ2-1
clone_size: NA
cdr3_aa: CASRMWGSGASSSYNEQFF
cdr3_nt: TGTGCCAGCAGGATGTGGGGTAGCGGGGCCTCTAGCTCCTACAATGAGCAGTTCTTC

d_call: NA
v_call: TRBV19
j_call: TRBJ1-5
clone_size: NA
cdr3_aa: CASRDSRPNQPQHF
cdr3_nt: TGTGCCAGTAGGGACAGTAGACCTAATCAGCCCCAGCATTTT

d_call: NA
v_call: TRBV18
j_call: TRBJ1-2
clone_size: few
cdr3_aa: CATYGGGEHGYTF
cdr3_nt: TGTGCCACCTACGGTGGGGGGGAGCATGGCTACACCTTC

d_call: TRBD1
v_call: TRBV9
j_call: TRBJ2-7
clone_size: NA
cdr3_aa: CASSSGDRDSGEQYF
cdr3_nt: TGTGCCAGCAGCAGCGGGGACAGGGACTCGGGGGAGCAGTACTTC

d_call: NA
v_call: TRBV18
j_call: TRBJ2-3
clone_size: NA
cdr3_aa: CASSPPGATDTQYF
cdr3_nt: TGTGCCAGCTCACCACCGGGGGCTACAGATACGCAGTATTTT

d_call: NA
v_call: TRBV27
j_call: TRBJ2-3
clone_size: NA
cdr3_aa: CASREFTRSTDTQYF
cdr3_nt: TGTGCCAGCCGGGAGTTTACGCGGTCCACAGATACGCAGTATTTT